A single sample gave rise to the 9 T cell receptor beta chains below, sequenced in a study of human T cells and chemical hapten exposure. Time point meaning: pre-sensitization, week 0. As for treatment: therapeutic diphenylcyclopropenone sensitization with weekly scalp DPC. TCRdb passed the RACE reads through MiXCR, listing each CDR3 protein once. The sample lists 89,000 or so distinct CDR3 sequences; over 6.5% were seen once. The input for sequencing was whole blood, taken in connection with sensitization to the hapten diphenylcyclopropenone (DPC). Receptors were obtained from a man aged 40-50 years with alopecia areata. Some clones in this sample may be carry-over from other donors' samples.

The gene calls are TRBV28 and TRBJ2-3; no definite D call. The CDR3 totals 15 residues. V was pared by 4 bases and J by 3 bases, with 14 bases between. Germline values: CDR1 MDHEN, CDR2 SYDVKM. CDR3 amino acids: CASSSEFIRTDTQYF. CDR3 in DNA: TGTGCCAGCAGTTCTGAGTTCATAAGGACAGATACGCAGTATTTT.

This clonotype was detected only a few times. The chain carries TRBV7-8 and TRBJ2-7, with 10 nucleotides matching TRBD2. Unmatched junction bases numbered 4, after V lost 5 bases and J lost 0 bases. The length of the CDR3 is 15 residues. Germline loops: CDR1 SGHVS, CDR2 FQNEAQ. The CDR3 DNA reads TGTGCCAGCAGCCGAGGACTAGCGGACTCCTACGAGCAGTACTTC. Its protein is CASSRGLADSYEQYF.

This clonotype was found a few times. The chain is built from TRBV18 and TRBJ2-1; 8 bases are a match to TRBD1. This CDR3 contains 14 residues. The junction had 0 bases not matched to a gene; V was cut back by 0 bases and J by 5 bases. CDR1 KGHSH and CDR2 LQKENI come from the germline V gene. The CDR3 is CASSPPGQDNEQFF. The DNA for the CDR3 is TGTGCCAGCTCACCACCGGGACAGGACAATGAGCAGTTCTTC.

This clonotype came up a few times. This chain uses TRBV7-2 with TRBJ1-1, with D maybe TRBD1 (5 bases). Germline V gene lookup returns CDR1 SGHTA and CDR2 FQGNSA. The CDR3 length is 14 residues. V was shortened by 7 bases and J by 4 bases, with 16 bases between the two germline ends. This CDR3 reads CASTFSQGGTEAFF. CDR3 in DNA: TGTGCCAGCACCTTTTCTCAGGGAGGCACTGAAGCTTTCTTT.

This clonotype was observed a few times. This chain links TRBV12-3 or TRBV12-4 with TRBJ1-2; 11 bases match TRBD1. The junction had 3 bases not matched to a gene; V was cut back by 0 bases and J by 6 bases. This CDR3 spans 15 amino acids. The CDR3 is CASSLARTGGDGYTF. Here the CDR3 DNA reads TGTGCCAGCAGTTTAGCGAGGACAGGGGGCGATGGCTACACCTTC.

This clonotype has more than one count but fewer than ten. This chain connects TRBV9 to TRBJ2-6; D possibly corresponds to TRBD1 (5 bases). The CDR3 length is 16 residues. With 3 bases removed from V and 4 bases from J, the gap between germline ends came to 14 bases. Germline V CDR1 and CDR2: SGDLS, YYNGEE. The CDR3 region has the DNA TGTGCCAGCAGCGCGGCAAGGGGTCTGGGGGCCAACGTCCTGACTTTC. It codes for CASSAARGLGANVLTF.

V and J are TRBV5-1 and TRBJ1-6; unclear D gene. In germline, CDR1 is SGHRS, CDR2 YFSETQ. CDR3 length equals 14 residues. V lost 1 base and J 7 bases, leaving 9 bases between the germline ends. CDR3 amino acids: CASSLSGDNSPLHF. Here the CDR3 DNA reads TGCGCCAGCAGCTTGTCGGGTGACAATTCACCCCTCCACTTT. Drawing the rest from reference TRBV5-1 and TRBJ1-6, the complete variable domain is KAGVTQTPRYLIKTRGQQVTLSCSPISGHRSVSWYQQTPGQGLQFLFEYFSETQRNKGNFPGRFSGRQFSNSRSEMNVSTLELGDSALYLCASSLSGDNSPLHFGNGTRLTVT.

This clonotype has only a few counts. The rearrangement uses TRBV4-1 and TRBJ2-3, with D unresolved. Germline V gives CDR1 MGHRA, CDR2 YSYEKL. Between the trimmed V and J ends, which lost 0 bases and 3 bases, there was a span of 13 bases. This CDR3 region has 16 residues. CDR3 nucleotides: TGCGCCAGCAGCCAAGATTCGGAGCCGAAGACAGATACGCAGTATTTT. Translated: CASSQDSEPKTDTQYF.

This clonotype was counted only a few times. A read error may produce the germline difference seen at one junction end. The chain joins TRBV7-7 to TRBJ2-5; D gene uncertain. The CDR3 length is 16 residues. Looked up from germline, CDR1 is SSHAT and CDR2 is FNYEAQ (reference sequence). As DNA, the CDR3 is TGTGCTAGCAGCCCCCAGTCCTCGCCCACGAGTCAGACCCAGTACTTC. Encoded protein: CASSPQSSPTSQTQYF.